Sequencing of this T cell receptor beta chain was carried out in a study of T cell responses to AZD1222 COVID-19 vaccine. This CDR3 contains 13 residues. Germline V CDR1 and CDR2: SGHRS, YFSETQ. V was cut by 0 bases and J by 5 bases, with 8 bases left in between. Method: immunoSEQ multiplex PCR; TCRdb's copy keeps in-frame clones and lacks some. The top ten clones hold roughly a quarter of a sample with 100,000 to 150,000 clones, approximately 82% of them seen once. Sequencing was performed on peripheral blood, taken 28 days after the second AZD1222 dose. This chain connects TRBV5-1 to TRBJ2-5; D is ambiguous. The receptor was isolated from an adult who received the AZD1222 COVID-19 vaccine. CDR3 protein: CASSLEGLETQYF. CDR3 nucleotides: TGCGCCAGCAGCTTGGAGGGTTTGGAGACCCAGTACTTC.